The entry below gives a single TCR beta chain sequence along with its context. The target antigen is unknown. The CDR3 contains 14 residues. Trimming took 0 bases from V and 7 from J, leaving 13 bases between them. CDR1 DFQATT and CDR2 SNEGSKA come from the germline V gene (reference sequence). The data were obtained in a study of T cell repertoires in cytomegalovirus infection. In the study overall: The study used recently identified HLA-C-restricted and well-studied HLA-B-restricted CMV epitopes. Both CMV infection and a matching HLA type were indicated by public TCR beta signatures.

TCRdb called the reads again in MiXCR, with one record for every CDR3 protein. The profile shows around 140,000 distinct CDR3 sequences, over 25% of them singletons. Notes on the study in general: Frequencies of public TCR beta families were cumulated, and this identified carriers of CMV plus the relevant HLA. HLA-C-restricted CMV clonotypes gave the most frequent clonotype in two of eight donors.

This TCR came from a human donor in good health (CMV status not recorded). Some clones in this sample may be carry-over from other donors' samples. The sample here was CD8+ T cells from cultured PBMCs, taken from culture after CMV antigen stimulation. The rearrangement uses TRBV20-1 and TRBJ2-1; D is perhaps TRBD1 or TRBD2 (6 bases each). The CDR3 here is CSARDGQGRNEQFF. The CDR3 bases are TGCAGTGCTAGAGATGGGCAGGGGAGGAATGAGCAGTTCTTC.